One T cell receptor beta chain is described in this entry. Its antigen remains unknown. This entry is derived from a study of PD-1 blockade in classical Hodgkin lymphoma. CDR1 and CDR2 (germline): ENHRY, SYGVKD. This CDR3 contains 16 residues. V was pared by 6 bases and J by 5 bases, with 9 bases of the junction left unmatched. As for time point: cycle 4 day 1 (C4D1), after 6 weeks of nivolumab. Relapses following autologous stem cell transplantation were seen in all patients, with brentuximab vedotin exposure varying. The patients, who had relapsed/refractory classical Hodgkin lymphoma, achieved best responses of complete response, partial response or progressive disease. Findings of the study overall: Complete responders' baseline diversity resembled that of newly diagnosed patients. Only CD4+ TCR diversity, not CD8+, had risen significantly by C4D1.

Sequencing used immunoSEQ multiplex PCR; TCRdb keeps in-frame clones, though not all of them. The data show 110,000 or so clones, with about 92% seen just once and roughly 20% held by the top ten. The sequences come from peripheral blood mononuclear cells (PBMCs), collected before the fourth cycle of nivolumab. This clonotype was obtained from a human donor with classical Hodgkin lymphoma. V and J are TRBV10-3 and TRBJ2-7; 14 positions match TRBD2. The CDR3 reads CAISATGLAGAHEQYF. CDR3 sequence (DNA): TGTGCCATCAGCGCTACGGGACTAGCGGGAGCCCACGAGCAGTACTTC.